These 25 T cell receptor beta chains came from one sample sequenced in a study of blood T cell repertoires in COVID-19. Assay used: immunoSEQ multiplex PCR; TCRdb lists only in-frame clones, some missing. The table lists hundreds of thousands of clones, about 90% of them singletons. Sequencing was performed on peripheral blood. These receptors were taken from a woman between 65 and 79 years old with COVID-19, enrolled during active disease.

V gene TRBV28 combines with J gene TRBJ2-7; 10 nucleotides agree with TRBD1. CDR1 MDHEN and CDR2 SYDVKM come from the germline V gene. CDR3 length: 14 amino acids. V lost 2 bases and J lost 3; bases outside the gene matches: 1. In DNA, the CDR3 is TGTGCCAGCAGTTTAGGACAGGGGGTCTACGAGCAGTACTTC. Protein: CASSLGQGVYEQYF.

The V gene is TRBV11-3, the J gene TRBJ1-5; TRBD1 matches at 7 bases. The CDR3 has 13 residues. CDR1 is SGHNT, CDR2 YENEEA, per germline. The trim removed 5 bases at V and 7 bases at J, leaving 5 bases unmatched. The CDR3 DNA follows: TGTGCCAGCAGCCCCGACAGGGACCAGCCCCAGCATTTT. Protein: CASSPDRDQPQHF. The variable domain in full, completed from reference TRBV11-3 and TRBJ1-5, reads EAGVVQSPRYKIIEKKQPVAFWCNPISGHNTLYWYLQNLGQGPELLIRYENEEAVDDSQLPKDRFSAERLKGVDSTLKIQPAELGDSAVYLCASSPDRDQPQHFGDGTRLSIL.

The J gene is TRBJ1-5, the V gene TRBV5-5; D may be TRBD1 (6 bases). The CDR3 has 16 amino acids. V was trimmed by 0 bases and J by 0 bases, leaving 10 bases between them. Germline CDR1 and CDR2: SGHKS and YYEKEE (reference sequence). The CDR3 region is CASSLGPGASNQPQHF. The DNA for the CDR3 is TGTGCCAGCAGCTTGGGTCCAGGGGCTAGCAATCAGCCCCAGCATTTT.

In nucleotides, the CDR3 is TGTGCCAGCAGTTTCACCGGGACAGATAATTCACCCCTCCACTTT. Protein product: CASSFTGTDNSPLHF. The J gene is TRBJ1-6, the V gene TRBV27; 7 bases line up with TRBD1. CDR3 length: 15 residues. Per the germline V gene, CDR1 is MNHEY and CDR2 is SMNVEV (reference sequence). J gave up 5 bases and V 3 bases, and 4 bases lay outside the gene matches.

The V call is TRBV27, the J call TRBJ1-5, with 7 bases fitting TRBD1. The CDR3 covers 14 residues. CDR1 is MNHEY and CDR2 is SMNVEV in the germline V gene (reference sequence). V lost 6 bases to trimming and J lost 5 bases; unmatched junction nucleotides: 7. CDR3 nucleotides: TGTGCCAGCAGGAACTACAGGGGTGATCAGCCCCAGCATTTT. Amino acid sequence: CASRNYRGDQPQHF.

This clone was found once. The CDR3 region has the DNA TGTGCCAGCAGTTCCCCAGGGGCCGGTAATGAAAAACTGTTTTTT. Residues: CASSSPGAGNEKLFF. The chain combines TRBV28 with TRBJ1-4; D possibly corresponds to TRBD1 (6 bases). The CDR3 has 15 residues. V lost 4 bases and J 4 bases, leaving 13 bases between the germline ends. Germline CDR1 and CDR2: MDHEN and SYDVKM. Complete variable domain (other parts from reference TRBV28 and TRBJ1-4): DVKVTQSSRYLVKRTGEKVFLECVQDMDHENMFWYRQDPGLGLRLIYFSYDVKMKEKGDIPEGYSVSREKKERFSLILESASTNQTSMYLCASSSPGAGNEKLFFGSGTQLSVL.

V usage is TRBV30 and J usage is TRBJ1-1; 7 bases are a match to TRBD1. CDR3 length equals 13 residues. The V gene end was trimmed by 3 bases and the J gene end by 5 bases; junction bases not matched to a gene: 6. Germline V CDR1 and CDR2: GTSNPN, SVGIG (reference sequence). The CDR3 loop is CAWRDTGVTEAFF. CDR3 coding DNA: TGTGCCTGGAGAGACACAGGGGTTACTGAAGCTTTCTTT.

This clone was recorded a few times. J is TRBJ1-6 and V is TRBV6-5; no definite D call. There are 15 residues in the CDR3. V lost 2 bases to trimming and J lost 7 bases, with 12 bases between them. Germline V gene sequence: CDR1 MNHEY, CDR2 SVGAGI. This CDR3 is CASSYKFEGNSPLHF. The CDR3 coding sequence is TGTGCCAGCAGTTACAAGTTCGAGGGAAATTCACCCCTCCACTTT.

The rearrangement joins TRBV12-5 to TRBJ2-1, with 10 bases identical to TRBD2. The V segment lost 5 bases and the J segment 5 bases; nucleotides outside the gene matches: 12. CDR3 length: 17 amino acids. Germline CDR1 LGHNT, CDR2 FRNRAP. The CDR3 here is CASGPPRTSGKDNEQFF. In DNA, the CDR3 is TGTGCTAGTGGTCCCCCCCGAACTAGCGGGAAAGACAATGAGCAGTTCTTC. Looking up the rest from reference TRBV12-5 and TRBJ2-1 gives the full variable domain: DARVTQTPRHKVTEMGQEVTMRCQPILGHNTVFWYRQTMMQGLELLAYFRNRAPLDDSGMPKDRFSAEMPDATLATLKIQPSEPRDSAVYFCASGPPRTSGKDNEQFFGPGTRLTVL.

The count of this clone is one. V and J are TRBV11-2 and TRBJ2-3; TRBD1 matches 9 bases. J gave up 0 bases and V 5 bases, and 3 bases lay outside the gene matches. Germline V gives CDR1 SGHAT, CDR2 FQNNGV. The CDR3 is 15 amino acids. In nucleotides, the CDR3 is TGTGCCAGCAGCATGGACAGGGGAAGCACAGATACGCAGTATTTT. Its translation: CASSMDRGSTDTQYF.

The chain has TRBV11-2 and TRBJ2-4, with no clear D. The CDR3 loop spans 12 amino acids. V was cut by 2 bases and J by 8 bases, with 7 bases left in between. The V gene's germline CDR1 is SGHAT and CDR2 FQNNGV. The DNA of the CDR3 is TGTGCCAGCAGCTTAATTGAGGACATTCAGTACTTC. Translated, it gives CASSLIEDIQYF.

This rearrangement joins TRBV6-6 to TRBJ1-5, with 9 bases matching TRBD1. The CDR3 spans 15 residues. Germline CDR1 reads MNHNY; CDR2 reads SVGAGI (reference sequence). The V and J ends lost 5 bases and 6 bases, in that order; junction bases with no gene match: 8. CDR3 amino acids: CASSNLQGARQPQHF. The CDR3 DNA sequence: TGTGCCAGCAGTAACTTACAGGGGGCGCGTCAGCCCCAGCATTTT.

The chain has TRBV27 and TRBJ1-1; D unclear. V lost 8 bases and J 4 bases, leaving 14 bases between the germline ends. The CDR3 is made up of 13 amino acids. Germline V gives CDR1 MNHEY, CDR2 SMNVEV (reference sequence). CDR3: CASQFTRSTEAFF. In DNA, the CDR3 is TGTGCCAGCCAATTTACCCGGAGCACTGAAGCTTTCTTT.

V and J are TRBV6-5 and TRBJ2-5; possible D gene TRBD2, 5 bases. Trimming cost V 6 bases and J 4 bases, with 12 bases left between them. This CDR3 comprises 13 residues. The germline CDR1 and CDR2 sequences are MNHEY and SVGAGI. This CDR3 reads CASRNPGTETQYF. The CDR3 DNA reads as TGTGCCAGCAGAAATCCGGGAACAGAGACCCAGTACTTC.

CDR3 in amino acids: CASRVTGGATEAFF. As DNA, the CDR3 is TGTGCCAGCAGGGTGACAGGGGGGGCGACTGAAGCTTTCTTT. The chain carries TRBV27 and TRBJ1-1; 9 positions match TRBD1. This CDR3 is 14 amino acids long. Germline V gene sequence: CDR1 MNHEY, CDR2 SMNVEV (reference sequence). V shed 6 bases and J 5 bases; nucleotides not matched to a gene: 7.

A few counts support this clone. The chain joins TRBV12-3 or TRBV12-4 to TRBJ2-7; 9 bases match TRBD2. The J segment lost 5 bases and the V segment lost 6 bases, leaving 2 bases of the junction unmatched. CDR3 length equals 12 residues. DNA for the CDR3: TGTGCCAGCAGCAGACTAGCGGACGAGCAGTACTTC. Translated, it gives CASSRLADEQYF.

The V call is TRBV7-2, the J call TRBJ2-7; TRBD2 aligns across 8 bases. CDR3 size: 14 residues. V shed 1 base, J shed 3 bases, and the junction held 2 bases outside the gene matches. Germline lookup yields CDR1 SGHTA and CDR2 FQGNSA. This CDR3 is CASSLGSGNYEQYF. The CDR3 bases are TGTGCCAGCAGCTTAGGTAGCGGGAACTACGAGCAGTACTTC.

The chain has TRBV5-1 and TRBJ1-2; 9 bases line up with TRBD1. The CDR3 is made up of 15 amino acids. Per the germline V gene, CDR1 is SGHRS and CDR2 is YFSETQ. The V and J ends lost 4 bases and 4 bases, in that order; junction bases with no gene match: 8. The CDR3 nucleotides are TGCGCCAGCAGCGTACGGGACAGGGTTGGCTATGGCTACACCTTC. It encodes CASSVRDRVGYGYTF.

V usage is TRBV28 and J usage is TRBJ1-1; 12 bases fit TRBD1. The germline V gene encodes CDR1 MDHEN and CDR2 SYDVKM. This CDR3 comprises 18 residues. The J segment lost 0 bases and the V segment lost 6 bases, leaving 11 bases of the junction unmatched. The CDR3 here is CASRDPSGTGGVNTEAFF. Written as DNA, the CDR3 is TGTGCCAGCAGAGACCCGTCCGGGACAGGGGGCGTGAACACTGAAGCTTTCTTT.

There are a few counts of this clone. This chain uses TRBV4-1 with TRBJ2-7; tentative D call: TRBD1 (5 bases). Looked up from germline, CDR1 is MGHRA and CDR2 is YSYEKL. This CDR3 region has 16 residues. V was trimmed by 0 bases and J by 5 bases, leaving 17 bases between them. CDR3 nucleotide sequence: TGCGCCAGCAGCCAAGACGAGGCGAACAGGTACAACGAGCAGTACTTC. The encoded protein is CASSQDEANRYNEQYF.

The CDR3 protein is CASSHGLADTDTQYF. The CDR3 DNA is TGTGCCAGCAGCCATGGACTAGCGGACACAGATACGCAGTATTTT. The rearrangement uses TRBV28 and TRBJ2-3; 10 bases align to TRBD2. The V gene's germline CDR1 is MDHEN and CDR2 SYDVKM. V lost 6 bases, J lost 2 bases, and 5 bases stayed unmatched. The CDR3 length is 15 residues.

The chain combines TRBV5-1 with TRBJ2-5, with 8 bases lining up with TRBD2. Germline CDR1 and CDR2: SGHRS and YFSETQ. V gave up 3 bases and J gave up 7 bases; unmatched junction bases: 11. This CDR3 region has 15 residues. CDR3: CASSSLGAGGRTQYF. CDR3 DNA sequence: TGCGCCAGCAGCTCGCTCGGCGCGGGGGGTCGGACCCAGTACTTC.

The CDR3 sequence: CASSRGSNQPQHF. The DNA for the CDR3 is TGTGCCAGCAGTAGGGGAAGCAATCAGCCCCAGCATTTT. The V gene is TRBV6-2 or TRBV6-3, the J gene TRBJ1-5; tentatively, D is TRBD1 (5 bases). This CDR3 contains 13 residues. The V gene lost 5 bases and the J gene lost 1 base, with 6 bases spanning the gap. Germline V gene lookup returns CDR1 MNHEY and CDR2 SVGEGT.

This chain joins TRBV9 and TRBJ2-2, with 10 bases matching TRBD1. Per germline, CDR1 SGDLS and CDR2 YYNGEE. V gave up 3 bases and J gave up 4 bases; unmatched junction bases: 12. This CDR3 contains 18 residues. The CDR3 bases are TGTGCCAGCAGCGGACCCCGGGACAGGGGCGGTGGCACCGGGGAGCTGTTTTTT. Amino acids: CASSGPRDRGGGTGELFF.

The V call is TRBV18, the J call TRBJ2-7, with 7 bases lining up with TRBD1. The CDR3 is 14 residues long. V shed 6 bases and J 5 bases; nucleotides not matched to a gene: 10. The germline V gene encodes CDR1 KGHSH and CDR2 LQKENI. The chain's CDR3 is CASSPRQGRNEQYF. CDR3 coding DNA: TGTGCCAGCTCTCCAAGACAGGGACGGAACGAGCAGTACTTC.